This T cell receptor (beta chain) was captured in a study of cytomegalovirus exposure and HLA in healthy donors. Study findings and constraints: HLA alleles were associated with 17,000 or so TCR beta sequences in a later analysis at 0.05 false discovery rate. The authors later linked a missense DCLRE1C variant to TCR beta V- and J-gene trimming.

There are 18 residues in the CDR3. The V gene lost 4 bases and the J gene lost 9 bases, with 25 bases spanning the gap. The germline V gene encodes CDR1 SEHNR and CDR2 FQNEAQ (reference sequence). The PCR contained 60 Vbeta and 13 Jbeta primers. In the original analysis: Later reanalysis found about 80 million unique TCR beta chains, about 10 million of them shared. Sequencing used immunoSEQ multiplex PCR; TCRdb keeps in-frame clones, though not all of them. That table gives V, J and clone size, and the DNA gave D and trimming. The sample shows 200,000 to 300,000 clones, 84% of them seen only once. As concerns this clone: Its antigen is as yet unknown.

Sequencing was carried out using PBMCs. The rearrangement joins TRBV7-9 to TRBJ1-6; possible D gene TRBD1, 5 bases. The sequence was collected from a woman aged 40 to 50 in good health and CMV-seropositive. Written as DNA, the CDR3 is TGTGCCAGCAGCTCCGGCCGGGGGAGTGGAGACGTACTTTCACCCCTCCACTTT. Its protein product is CASSSGRGSGDVLSPLHF.